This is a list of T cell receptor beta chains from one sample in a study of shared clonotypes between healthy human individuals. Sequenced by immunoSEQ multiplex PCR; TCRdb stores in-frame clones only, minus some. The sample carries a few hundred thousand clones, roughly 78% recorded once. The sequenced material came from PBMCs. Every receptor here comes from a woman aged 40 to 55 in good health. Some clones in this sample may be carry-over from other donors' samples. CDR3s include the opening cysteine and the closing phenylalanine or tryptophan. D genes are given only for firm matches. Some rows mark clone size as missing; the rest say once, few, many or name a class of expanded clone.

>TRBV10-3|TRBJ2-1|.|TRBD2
CATLLAGGNEQFF
TGTGCCACCTTACTAGCGGGAGGCAATGAGCAGTTCTTC
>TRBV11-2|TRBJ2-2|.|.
CASSLERSGELFF
TGTGCCAGCAGCTTAGAAAGATCCGGGGAGCTGTTTTTT
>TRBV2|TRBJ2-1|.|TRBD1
CASRLGQGSYNEQFF
TGTGCCAGCAGGCTCGGACAGGGCTCCTACAATGAGCAGTTCTTC
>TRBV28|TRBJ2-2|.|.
CASRTFWEGANTGELFF
TGTGCCAGCAGGACGTTCTGGGAGGGGGCGAACACCGGGGAGCTGTTTTTT
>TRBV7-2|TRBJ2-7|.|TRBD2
CASSRSGRANYEQYF
TGTGCCAGCAGCCGTAGCGGGAGGGCCAACTACGAGCAGTACTTC
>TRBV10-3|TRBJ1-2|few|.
CAISESAGAHGYTF
TGTGCCATCAGTGAGTCGGCGGGGGCTCATGGCTACACCTTC
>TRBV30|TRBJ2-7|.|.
CAWSANSYEQYF
TGTGCCTGGAGTGCTAACTCCTACGAGCAGTACTTC
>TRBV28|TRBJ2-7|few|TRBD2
CASRPGGAGGEQYF
TGTGCCAGCAGACCCGGGGGCGCGGGGGGCGAGCAGTACTTC
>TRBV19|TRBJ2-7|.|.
CASSAQGNEQYF
TGTGCCAGTAGTGCACAGGGAAACGAGCAGTACTTC
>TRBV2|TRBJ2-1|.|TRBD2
CASRGTTNEQFF
TGTGCCAGCAGGGGGACTACCAATGAGCAGTTCTTC
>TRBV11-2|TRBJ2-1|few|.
CASSRGNEQFF
TGTGCCAGCAGCAGGGGCAATGAGCAGTTCTTC
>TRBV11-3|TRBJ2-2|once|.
CASSFGTPGTGELFF
TGTGCCAGCAGCTTCGGGACGCCCGGGACCGGGGAGCTGTTTTTT
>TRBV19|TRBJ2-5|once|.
CASSTGQMETQYF
TGTGCCAGTAGTACCGGACAAATGGAGACCCAGTACTTC
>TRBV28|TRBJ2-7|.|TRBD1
CASSLGTGVQGRYF
TGTGCCAGCAGTTTGGGGACAGGAGTCCAGGGGCGGTACTTC
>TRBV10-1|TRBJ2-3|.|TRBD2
CASRASGSTDTQYF
TGCGCCAGCAGGGCTAGCGGGAGCACAGATACGCAGTATTTT
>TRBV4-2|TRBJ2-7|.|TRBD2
CASTGTSGNYEQYF
TGTGCCAGCACGGGGACTAGCGGGAACTACGAGCAGTACTTC
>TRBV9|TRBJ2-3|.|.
CASSFRDSPNTQYF
TGTGCCAGCAGCTTCCGGGACTCCCCCAATACGCAGTATTTT
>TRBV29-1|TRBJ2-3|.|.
CSAQGTTTDTQYF
TGCAGCGCACAGGGTACCACCACAGATACGCAGTATTTT
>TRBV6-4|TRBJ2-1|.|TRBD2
CASSDGTSGGNEQFF
TGTGCCAGCAGTGATGGGACTAGCGGGGGCAATGAGCAGTTCTTC
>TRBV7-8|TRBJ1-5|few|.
CASSHQNQPQHF
TGTGCCAGCAGCCATCAAAATCAGCCCCAGCATTTT
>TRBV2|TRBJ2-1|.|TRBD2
CASSEGASGTYNEQFF
TGTGCCAGCAGTGAAGGGGCTAGCGGGACCTACAATGAGCAGTTCTTC
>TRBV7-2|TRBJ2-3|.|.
CASSSPGTYTQYF
TGTGCCAGCAGCTCGCCGGGAACGTATACGCAGTATTTT
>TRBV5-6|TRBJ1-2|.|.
CASSSTGTAGSYTF
TGTGCCAGCAGCTCTACCGGGACGGCAGGGAGCTACACCTTC
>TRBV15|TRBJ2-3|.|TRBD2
CATSRVAGTDTQYF
TGTGCCACCAGCAGAGTAGCGGGAACAGATACGCAGTATTTT
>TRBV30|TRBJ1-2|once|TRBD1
CAWSPGTGSGYTF
TGTGCCTGGAGTCCCGGGACAGGGAGCGGCTACACCTTC
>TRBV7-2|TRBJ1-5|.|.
CASSLAAGNHQPQHF
TGTGCCAGCAGCTTAGCGGCAGGGAACCATCAGCCCCAGCATTTT